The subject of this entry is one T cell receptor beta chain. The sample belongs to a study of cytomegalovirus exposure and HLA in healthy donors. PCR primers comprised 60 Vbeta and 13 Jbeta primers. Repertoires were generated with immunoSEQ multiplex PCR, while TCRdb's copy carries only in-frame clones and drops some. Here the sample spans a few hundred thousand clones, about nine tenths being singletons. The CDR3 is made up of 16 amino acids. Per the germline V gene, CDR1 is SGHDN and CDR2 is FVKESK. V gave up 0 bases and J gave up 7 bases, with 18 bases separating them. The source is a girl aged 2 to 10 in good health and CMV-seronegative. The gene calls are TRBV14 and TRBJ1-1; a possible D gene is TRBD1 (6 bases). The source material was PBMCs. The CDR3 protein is CASSQDQSFEGDEAFF. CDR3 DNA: TGTGCCAGCAGCCAAGACCAGTCCTTCGAGGGGGATGAAGCTTTCTTT.